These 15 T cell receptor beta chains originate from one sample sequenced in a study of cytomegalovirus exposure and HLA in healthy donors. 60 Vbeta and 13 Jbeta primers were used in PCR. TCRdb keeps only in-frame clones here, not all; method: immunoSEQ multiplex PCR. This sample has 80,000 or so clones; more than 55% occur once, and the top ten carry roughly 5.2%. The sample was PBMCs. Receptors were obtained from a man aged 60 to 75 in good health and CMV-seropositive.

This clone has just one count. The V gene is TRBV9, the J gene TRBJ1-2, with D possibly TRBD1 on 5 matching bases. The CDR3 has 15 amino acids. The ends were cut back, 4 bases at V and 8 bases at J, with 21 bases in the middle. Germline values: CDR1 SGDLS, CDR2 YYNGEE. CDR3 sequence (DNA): TGTGCCAGCAGCCCGAGAGGGGCGGGGTTCGACGGCTACACCTTC. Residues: CASSPRGAGFDGYTF.

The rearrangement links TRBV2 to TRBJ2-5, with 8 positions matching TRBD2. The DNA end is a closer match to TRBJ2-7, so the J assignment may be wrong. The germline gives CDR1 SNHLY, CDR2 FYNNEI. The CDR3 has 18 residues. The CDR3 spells CASSNLVLVTSVSYEQYF. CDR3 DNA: TGTGCCAGCAGTAATCTAGTCTTGGTGACTAGCGTGTCCTACGAGCAGTACTTC.

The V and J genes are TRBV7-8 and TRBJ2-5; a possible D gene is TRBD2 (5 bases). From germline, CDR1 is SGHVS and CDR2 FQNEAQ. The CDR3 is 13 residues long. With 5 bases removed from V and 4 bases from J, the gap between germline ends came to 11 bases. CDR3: CASSVDGGETQYF. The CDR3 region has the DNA TGTGCCAGCAGCGTCGACGGAGGAGAGACCCAGTACTTC.

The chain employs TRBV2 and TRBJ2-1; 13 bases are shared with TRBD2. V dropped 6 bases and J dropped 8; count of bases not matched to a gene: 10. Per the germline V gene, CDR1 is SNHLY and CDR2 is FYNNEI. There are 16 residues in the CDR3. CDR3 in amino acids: CASSEWGTSGNDEQFF. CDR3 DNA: TGTGCCAGCAGCGAATGGGGGACTAGCGGGAATGATGAGCAGTTCTTC.

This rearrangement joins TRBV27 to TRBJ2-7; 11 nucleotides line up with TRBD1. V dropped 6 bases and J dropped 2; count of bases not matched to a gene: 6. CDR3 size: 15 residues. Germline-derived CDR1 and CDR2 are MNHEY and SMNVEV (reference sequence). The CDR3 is CASRDGQGAAYEQYF. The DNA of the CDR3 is TGTGCCAGCAGAGACGGACAGGGGGCCGCCTACGAGCAGTACTTC.

In DNA form, the CDR3 reads TGTGCCAGCAGTGCGGGGCGGTGGCAGGGGCCTTTAAACACCGGGGAGCTGTTTTTT. This encodes CASSAGRWQGPLNTGELFF. The V call is TRBV6-1, the J call TRBJ2-2; D possibly corresponds to TRBD1 (6 bases). The V and J ends lost 4 bases and 2 bases respectively, with 23 bases between them. The CDR3 has 19 residues. Germline V gene sequence: CDR1 MNHNS, CDR2 SASEGT.

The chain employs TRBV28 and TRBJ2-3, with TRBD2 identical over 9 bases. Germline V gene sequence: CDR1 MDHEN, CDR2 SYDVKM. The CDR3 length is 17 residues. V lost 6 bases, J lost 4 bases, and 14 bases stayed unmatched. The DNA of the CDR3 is TGTGCCAGCAGCTCCCGAGGCGGGAGGGCCCCCGCAGATACGCAGTATTTT. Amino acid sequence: CASSSRGGRAPADTQYF.

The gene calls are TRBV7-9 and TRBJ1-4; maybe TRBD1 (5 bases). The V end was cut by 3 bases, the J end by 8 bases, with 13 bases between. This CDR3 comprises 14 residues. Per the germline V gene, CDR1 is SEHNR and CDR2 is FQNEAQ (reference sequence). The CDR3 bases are TGTGCCAGCAGCTTGGGGACTTTTCAGGAAAAACTGTTTTTT. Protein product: CASSLGTFQEKLFF.

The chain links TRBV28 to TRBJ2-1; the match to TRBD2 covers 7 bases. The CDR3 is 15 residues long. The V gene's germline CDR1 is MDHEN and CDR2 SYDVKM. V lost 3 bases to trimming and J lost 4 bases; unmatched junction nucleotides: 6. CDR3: CASSFSGMNYNEQFF. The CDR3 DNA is TGTGCCAGCAGTTTCAGCGGGATGAATTACAATGAGCAGTTCTTC.

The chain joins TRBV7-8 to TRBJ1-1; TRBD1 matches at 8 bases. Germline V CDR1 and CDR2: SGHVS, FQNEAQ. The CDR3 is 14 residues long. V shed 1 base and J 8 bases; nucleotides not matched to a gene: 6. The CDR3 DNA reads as TGTGCCAGCAGCTTAGGTGGACAGGGCTTGGAAGCTTTCTTT. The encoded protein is CASSLGGQGLEAFF. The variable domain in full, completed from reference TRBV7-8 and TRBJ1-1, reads GAGVSQSPRYKVAKRGQDVALRCDPISGHVSLFWYQQALGQGPEFLTYFQNEAQLDKSGLPSDRFFAERPEGSVSTLKIQRTQQEDSAVYLCASSLGGQGLEAFFGQGTRLTVV.

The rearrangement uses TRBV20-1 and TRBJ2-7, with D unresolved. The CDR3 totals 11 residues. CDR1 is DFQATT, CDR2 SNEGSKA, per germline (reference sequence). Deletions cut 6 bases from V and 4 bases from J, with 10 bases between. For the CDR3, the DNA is TGCAGTGCCCAAGCCGGGTACGAGCAGTACTTC. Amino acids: CSAQAGYEQYF.

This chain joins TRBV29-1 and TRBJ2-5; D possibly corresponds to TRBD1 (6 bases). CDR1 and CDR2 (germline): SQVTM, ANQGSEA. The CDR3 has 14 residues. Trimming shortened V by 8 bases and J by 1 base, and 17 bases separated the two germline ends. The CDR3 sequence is CSSTGQTLQETQYF. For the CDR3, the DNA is TGCAGCTCTACAGGGCAGACCCTCCAAGAGACCCAGTACTTC.

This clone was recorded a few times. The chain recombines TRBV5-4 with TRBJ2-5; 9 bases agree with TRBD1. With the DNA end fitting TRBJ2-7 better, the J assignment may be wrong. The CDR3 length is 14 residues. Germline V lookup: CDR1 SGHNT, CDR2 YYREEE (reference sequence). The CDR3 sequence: CASSSDRGFNEQYF. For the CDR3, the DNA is TGTGCCAGCAGCTCGGACAGGGGATTCAACGAGCAGTACTTC.

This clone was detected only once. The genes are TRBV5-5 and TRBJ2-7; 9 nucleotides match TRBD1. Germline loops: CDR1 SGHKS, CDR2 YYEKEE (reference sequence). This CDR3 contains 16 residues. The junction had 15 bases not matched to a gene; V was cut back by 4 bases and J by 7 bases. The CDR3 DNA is TGTGCCAGCAGCCCGTCTCCGGGACAGGGAATTTGGGAGCAGTACTTC. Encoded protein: CASSPSPGQGIWEQYF.

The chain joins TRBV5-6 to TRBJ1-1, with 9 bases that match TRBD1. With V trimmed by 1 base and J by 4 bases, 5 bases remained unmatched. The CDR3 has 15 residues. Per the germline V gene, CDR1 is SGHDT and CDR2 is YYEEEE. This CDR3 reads CASSLRGTGFTEAFF. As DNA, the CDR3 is TGTGCCAGCAGCTTGAGGGGGACAGGGTTCACTGAAGCTTTCTTT. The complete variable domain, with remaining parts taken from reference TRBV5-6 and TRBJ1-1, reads DAGVTQSPTHLIKTRGQQVTLRCSPKSGHDTVSWYQQALGQGPQFIFQYYEEEERQRGNFPDRFSGHQFPNYSSELNVNALLLGDSALYLCASSLRGTGFTEAFFGQGTRLTVV.